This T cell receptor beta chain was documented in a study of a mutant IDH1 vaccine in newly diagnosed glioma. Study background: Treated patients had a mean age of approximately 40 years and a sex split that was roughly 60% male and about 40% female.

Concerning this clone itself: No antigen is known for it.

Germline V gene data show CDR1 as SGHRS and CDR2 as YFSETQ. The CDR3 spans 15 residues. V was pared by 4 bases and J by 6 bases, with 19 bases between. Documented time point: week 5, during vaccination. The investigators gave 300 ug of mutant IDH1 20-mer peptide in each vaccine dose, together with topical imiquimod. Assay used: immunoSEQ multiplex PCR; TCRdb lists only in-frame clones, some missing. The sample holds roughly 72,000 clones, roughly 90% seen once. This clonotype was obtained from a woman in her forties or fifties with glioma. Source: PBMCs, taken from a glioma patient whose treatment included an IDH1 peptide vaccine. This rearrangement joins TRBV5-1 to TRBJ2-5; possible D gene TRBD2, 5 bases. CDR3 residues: CASSPPLRERKTQYF. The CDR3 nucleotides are TGCGCCAGCAGCCCCCCCTTGCGAGAGCGGAAGACCCAGTACTTC.